This T cell receptor beta chain derives from a study of Graves' ophthalmopathy and Graves' hyperthyroidism. V lost 5 bases and J lost 5, with 18 bases in between. The V gene's germline CDR1 is SGHAT and CDR2 FQNNGV. This CDR3 is 15 amino acids long. With a duration under 3 months, ophthalmopathy in the donors showed moderate-to-severe activity, CAS ≥3 and NOSPECS ≥4. The authors isolated PBMCs from around 10 ml of fresh peripheral blood. Amplified material comprised TCR beta CDR3 regions derived from RNA transcripts. Second-round multiplex PCR came after first-round RT-PCR with HTBI primers. MiXCR, run by TCRdb on the multiplex PCR reads, gives a single entry per CDR3 protein. Here the sample spans some 400,000 distinct CDR3 sequences, approximately 16% being singletons.

This sequence joins TRBV11-2 and TRBJ2-5; D perhaps matches TRBD1 (8 bases). The sequenced material came from peripheral blood. The clonotype originates from a woman aged 18-35 years with Graves' ophthalmopathy. The CDR3, as DNA: TGTGCCAGCAGCCAAACCGGACAGGGAGGGGAGACCCAGTACTTC. This codes for CASSQTGQGGETQYF.